The sequence of this T cell receptor (beta chain) was determined in a study of cytomegalovirus exposure and HLA in healthy donors. PCR was performed using 60 Vbeta and 13 Jbeta primers. Generated by immunoSEQ multiplex PCR, the TCRdb table keeps only in-frame clones and is missing some. The table lists roughly 130,000 clones, roughly four fifths of them singletons. Germline V lookup: CDR1 SGHRS, CDR2 YFSETQ. Trimming took 4 bases from V and 4 from J; bases not matched to a gene: 6. This CDR3 comprises 14 residues. The rearrangement uses TRBV5-1 and TRBJ2-5, with 8 bases aligning to TRBD1. Input material: PBMCs. This sequence was found in a woman between 45 and 60 years old in good health and CMV-seronegative. Written as DNA, the CDR3 is TGCGCCAGCAGCCGATCGACAGGGGCAGAGACCCAGTACTTC. Protein: CASSRSTGAETQYF.